Listed below are T cell receptor beta chains from one sample, sequenced in a study of T cell responses to AZD1222 COVID-19 vaccine. Libraries were prepared by immunoSEQ multiplex PCR; TCRdb keeps only in-frame clonotypes and omits some of them. The sample gives some 99,000 clones, 87% of which show up once; roughly 5.3% is in the top ten. Sequencing was performed on peripheral blood, taken on day 0 of AZD1222 vaccination. The source is an adult in good health. Each CDR3 is given with its conserved first and last residue. D genes are given only for firm matches. Clone size is stated in some rows and not others, as once, few, many or a class when expanded.

v_call,j_call,clone_size,d_call,cdr3_nt,cdr3_aa
TRBV19,TRBJ2-5,-,TRBD2,TGTGCCAGTAGTCGAGTAGCGGGAGGCCGCCAAGAGACCCAGTACTTC,CASSRVAGGRQETQYF
TRBV27,TRBJ1-6,-,TRBD1,TGTGCCAGCAGTTTGGGTGACAGGGGGCCCCTCTATAATTCACCCCTCCACTTT,CASSLGDRGPLYNSPLHF
TRBV10-2,TRBJ2-3,-,TRBD2,TGCGCCAGCAGCACTAGCGGGGGCCTTGATACGCAGTATTTT,CASSTSGGLDTQYF
TRBV6-1,TRBJ1-3,-,-,TGTGCCAGCAGTGAAGGGGGGGCCGGAAACACCATATATTTT,CASSEGGAGNTIYF
TRBV6-2/TRBV6-3,TRBJ1-2,-,TRBD1,TGTGCCAGCAGTTACCCCTCCAGGGGGCGCGGTTATGGCTACACCTTC,CASSYPSRGRGYGYTF
TRBV14,TRBJ1-1,-,-,TGTGCCAGCAGCCACCCCCCAGGCAGGGGTTTGGGCACTGAAGCTTTCTTT,CASSHPPGRGLGTEAFF
TRBV5-1,TRBJ1-6,-,-,TGCGCCAGCAGCACGGGGAATTCACCCCTCCACTTT,CASSTGNSPLHF
TRBV15,TRBJ2-5,-,TRBD2,TGTGCCACCAGCAGATTCCCAAGCGGGGGGACGGAGACCCAGTACTTC,CATSRFPSGGTETQYF
TRBV19,TRBJ2-3,-,-,TGTGCCAGTAGTATAGGTGCCAGGGGACGAGATACGCAGTATTTT,CASSIGARGRDTQYF
TRBV30,TRBJ2-5,-,-,TGTGCCTGGACAGACGGTAATCGAAAGACCCAGTACTTC,CAWTDGNRKTQYF
TRBV28,TRBJ2-7,once,-,TGTGCCAGCAGTGCCAGGGGAGGATCCTACGAGCAGTACTTC,CASSARGGSYEQYF
TRBV2,TRBJ1-2,-,TRBD1,TGTGCCAGCAGCGAGGGGGCGGGAGTTTATGGCTACACCTTC,CASSEGAGVYGYTF
TRBV10-1,TRBJ2-7,-,TRBD2,TGCGCCAGCAGTGAGTGGGGCGGGAGTTCCGAGCAGTACTTC,CASSEWGGSSEQYF
TRBV28,TRBJ1-2,-,-,TGTGCCAGCAGTACCGCGGGGGACTATGGCTACACCTTC,CASSTAGDYGYTF
TRBV7-2,TRBJ2-1,few,-,TGTGCCAGCAGCTTAGTACAATCCTACAATGAGCAGTTCTTC,CASSLVQSYNEQFF
TRBV19,TRBJ2-1,-,TRBD1,TGTGCCAGTAGTGTCCGGGACAGGGGCCGAGAGCAGTTCTTC,CASSVRDRGREQFF
TRBV10-3,TRBJ1-2,once,TRBD1,TGTGCCATCAGTGGTGAAGGGGGCCTCTATGGCTACACCTTC,CAISGEGGLYGYTF
TRBV7-9,TRBJ1-2,-,-,TGTGCCAGCAGCTTCTCTTCCCTATGGACAGTCACCTTC,CASSFSSLWTVTF
TRBV11-3,TRBJ2-3,-,-,TGTGCCAGCAGCTTACCCTCGGGCGGCACAGATACGCAGTATTTT,CASSLPSGGTDTQYF
TRBV28,TRBJ2-7,-,-,TGTGCCAGCAGTTCGGGGAGCTACGAGCAGTACTTC,CASSSGSYEQYF
TRBV19,TRBJ1-5,few,TRBD1,TGTGCCAGTAGTCCCGGGACAGTCAATCAGCCCCAGCATTTT,CASSPGTVNQPQHF
TRBV7-9,TRBJ2-5,-,-,TGTGCCAGCAAGTTGGGGGGTTACGGGACCCAGTACTTC,CASKLGGYGTQYF
TRBV19,TRBJ1-3,-,-,TGTGCCAGTAGAGGCGTCGGAGGCTCTGGAAACACCATATATTTT,CASRGVGGSGNTIYF
TRBV4-1,TRBJ2-1,-,TRBD2,TGCGCCAGCAGCCAAGTGTGGCCTAGCGGGGGGCGAAATGAGCAGTTCTTC,CASSQVWPSGGRNEQFF
TRBV5-4,TRBJ1-2,-,-,TGTGCCAGCAGTTCGGACAAGCTCTATGGCTACACCTTC,CASSSDKLYGYTF
TRBV15,TRBJ2-7,-,-,TGTGCCACCAGCAGAGATGTCGGCTACGAGCAGTACTTC,CATSRDVGYEQYF
TRBV7-9,TRBJ1-2,once,-,TGTGCCACCCCTTACGGGGAAAAGGGTGGCTACACCTTC,CATPYGEKGGYTF
TRBV5-1,TRBJ2-6,-,TRBD1,TGCGCCAGCAGCCTGGGTGGGACAGGGGATAGTGGGGCCAACGTCCTGACTTTC,CASSLGGTGDSGANVLTF
TRBV27,TRBJ2-7,-,TRBD1,TGTGCCAGCAGTTTAACAGGACAGGGGTTTTCGGGGAGACCCTACGAGCAGTACTTC,CASSLTGQGFSGRPYEQYF
TRBV7-2,TRBJ2-3,-,-,TGTGCCAGCAGCTTACCAGGGAGCACAGATACGCAGTATTTT,CASSLPGSTDTQYF
TRBV7-9,TRBJ1-2,once,-,TGTGCCAGCAGCTCGGGACCGACCGGTGGCTACACCTTC,CASSSGPTGGYTF
TRBV5-6,TRBJ2-7,-,TRBD2,TGTGCCAGCAGCCCAGGGACTAGCGGAATCGGGGGAGCCTGGGAGTTC,CASSPGTSGIGGAWEF
TRBV27,TRBJ1-4,-,TRBD1,TGTGCCAGCAGTACCAGGGGGCTTGGTGAAAAACTGTTTTTT,CASSTRGLGEKLFF
TRBV6-6,TRBJ1-1,once,-,TGTGCCAGCAGTTACACGGGGGGGAACACTGAAGCTTTCTTT,CASSYTGGNTEAFF